The 21 T cell receptor beta chains given below trace back to one sample, sequenced in a study of graft-versus-host responses after intestinal transplantation (dated by TCRdb to about 2021). Libraries were prepared through the immunoSEQ multiplex PCR assay. TCRdb obtained this table from immuneACCESS and retained in-frame rearrangements with V and J assigned. These tables miss some clones; where compared with another copy, unresolved V genes account for less than half of the shortfall, and the remainder is unexplained. The sample table records over 80,000 clones; 75% to 95% of these occur just once. Clones ranked in the top ten supply approximately 0.17% of the sample. Which antigens these TCRs recognize remains unknown. The time point tag for this specimen amounts to: cells obtained before transplantation from donor or recipient. Here the sequenced sample was unstimulated CD4+ T cells sorted from spleen or lymph node cells, taken before transplant. These receptors were collected from a human donor who was the organ donor for an intestinal transplant.

The chain recombines TRBV4-1 with TRBJ2-3; TRBD2 might be the D (5 bases). The CDR3 covers 14 residues. Germline loops: CDR1 MGHRA, CDR2 YSYEKL. Trimming removed 3 bases from V and 7 bases from J, with 14 bases in between. The chain's CDR3 is CASSHPDSLNTQYF. In DNA form, the CDR3 reads TGCGCCAGCAGCCACCCGGACTCACTGAATACGCAGTATTTT.

The rearrangement links TRBV6-6 to TRBJ2-3, with D hard to call. The germline V and J ends were trimmed by 1 base and 8 bases, with 7 bases remaining between them. Germline V gene sequence: CDR1 MNHNY, CDR2 SVGAGI (reference sequence). This CDR3 contains 12 residues. The CDR3 nucleotides are TGTGCCAGCAGTTACTACGGTGGTACGCAGTATTTT. Protein sequence: CASSYYGGTQYF.

The genes are TRBV11-3 and TRBJ2-1; the match to TRBD1 covers 7 bases. The V gene's germline CDR1 is SGHNT and CDR2 YENEEA. Trimming removed 5 bases from V and 2 bases from J; junction bases left unmatched: 6. This CDR3 contains 15 residues. The CDR3 is CASSPDRAAYNEQFF. Written as DNA, the CDR3 is TGTGCCAGCAGCCCCGACAGGGCCGCCTACAATGAGCAGTTCTTC.

The chain recombines TRBV19 with TRBJ1-5; 7 bases are shared with TRBD1. In germline, CDR1 is LNHDA, CDR2 SQIVND (reference sequence). V gave up 0 bases and J gave up 15 bases; unmatched junction bases: 11. The CDR3 has 14 amino acids. The CDR3 reads CASSIDRYRGGRHF. The CDR3 region has the DNA TGTGCCAGTAGTATAGATCGGTACAGGGGTGGAAGGCATTTT.

The rearrangement joins TRBV29-1 to TRBJ2-3; D may be TRBD2 (5 bases). Germline loops: CDR1 SQVTM, CDR2 ANQGSEA. The CDR3 extends over 13 amino acids. V was pared by 6 bases and J by 5 bases, with 15 bases between. CDR3 sequence: CSVEGQMGDTQYF. DNA of the CDR3: TGCAGCGTCGAGGGCCAGATGGGAGATACGCAGTATTTT.

The chain has TRBV7-9 and TRBJ2-1; 15 nucleotides agree with TRBD2. This CDR3 spans 16 amino acids. Germline values: CDR1 SEHNR, CDR2 FQNEAQ (reference sequence). Trimming cost V 10 bases and J 3 bases; bases outside gene matches: 7. The CDR3 nucleotides are TGTGCCACTAGGACTAGCGGGGGGGTATTCTACAATGAGCAGTTCTTC. Its protein is CATRTSGGVFYNEQFF. Full variable domain (missing parts from reference TRBV7-9 and TRBJ2-1): DTGVSQNPRHKITKRGQNVTFRCDPISEHNRLYWYRQTLGQGPEFLTYFQNEAQLEKSRLLSDRFSAERPKGSFSTLEIQRTEQGDSAMYLCATRTSGGVFYNEQFFGPGTRLTVL.

J is TRBJ1-5 and V is TRBV7-9; no firm D call. The V end was cut by 6 bases, the J end by 0 bases, with 9 bases between. CDR1 is SEHNR and CDR2 is FQNEAQ in the germline V gene (reference sequence). The CDR3 is 14 residues long. In DNA form, the CDR3 reads TGTGCCAGCAGTACAGACTATAGCAATCAGCCCCAGCATTTT. It codes for CASSTDYSNQPQHF.

The J gene is TRBJ1-6, the V gene TRBV9; 9 nucleotides line up with TRBD1. Trimming removed 2 bases from V and 6 bases from J; junction bases left unmatched: 6. CDR1 is SGDLS and CDR2 is YYNGEE in the germline V gene. The CDR3 contains 16 residues. The CDR3 region has the DNA TGTGCCAGCAGCGTGACGTGGGGACAGGGTAATTCACCCCTCCACTTT. It yields the protein CASSVTWGQGNSPLHF.

This clone appeared a single time. V is TRBV6-5 and J is TRBJ1-2; D is unresolved. Looked up from germline, CDR1 is MNHEY and CDR2 is SVGAGI. Trimming took off 2 bases at V and 4 bases at J, with 11 bases between the two ends. The CDR3 covers 14 residues. The CDR3 sequence is CASSYGPGPYGYTF. Here the CDR3 DNA reads TGTGCCAGCAGTTACGGTCCAGGCCCCTATGGCTACACCTTC.

The chain has TRBV2 and TRBJ1-1; no clear D gene. Germline-derived CDR1 and CDR2 are SNHLY and FYNNEI. Trimming shortened V by 8 bases and J by 8 bases, and 12 bases separated the two germline ends. CDR3 size: 11 residues. In nucleotides, the CDR3 is TGTGCCAGCGGCGGGCAGAAAGAAGCTTTCTTT. This gives the protein CASGGQKEAFF.

The chain combines TRBV5-4 with TRBJ2-7; 15 bases agree with TRBD2. This CDR3 comprises 16 residues. Losses at the gene ends were 4 bases for V and 4 bases for J; bases not matched to a gene: 6. CDR1 and CDR2 from the germline V gene are SGHNT and YYREEE (reference sequence). As DNA, the CDR3 is TGTGCCAGCAGCCCGGGACTAGCGGGGGGATCATACGAGCAGTACTTC. Amino acid sequence: CASSPGLAGGSYEQYF.

The chain uses TRBV2 and TRBJ2-7; D possibly corresponds to TRBD1 (6 bases). The length of the CDR3 is 17 residues. Germline V CDR1 and CDR2: SNHLY, FYNNEI. V lost 6 bases, J lost 4 bases, and 25 bases lay in between. The CDR3 region has the DNA TGTGCCAGCAGAGAGGGGGTGTCGCTTTTTTTGGGGTACGAGCAGTACTTC. Residues: CASREGVSLFLGYEQYF.

The genes are TRBV28 and TRBJ2-7; 9 nucleotides match TRBD1. CDR1 is MDHEN and CDR2 is SYDVKM in the germline V gene. Unmatched junction bases numbered 6, after V lost 6 bases and J lost 3 bases. This CDR3 has 14 amino acids. In DNA form, the CDR3 reads TGTGCCAGCAGCCGACAGGGGGGGTACTACGAGCAGTACTTC. Protein: CASSRQGGYYEQYF.

The chain has TRBV4-3 and TRBJ1-2; D remains ambiguous. V shed 0 bases and J shed 2 bases, with 7 bases lying between them. The CDR3 covers 14 residues. CDR1 LGHNA and CDR2 YSLEER come from the germline V gene. The CDR3 region is CASSQDPRNYGYTF. CDR3 in DNA: TGCGCCAGCAGCCAAGATCCCAGGAACTATGGCTACACCTTC.

The chain employs TRBV5-4 and TRBJ2-3; D uncertain. The V and J ends lost 3 bases and 2 bases respectively, with 16 bases between them. Per germline, CDR1 SGHNT and CDR2 YYREEE (reference sequence). This CDR3 is built from 16 residues. The CDR3 is CASSSRGSGDTDTQYF. Written as DNA, the CDR3 is TGTGCCAGCAGCTCCCGCGGCTCCGGCGACACAGATACGCAGTATTTT.

The chain links TRBV4-3 to TRBJ1-5; 9 bases are a match to TRBD1. The CDR3 has 15 residues. The V gene end was trimmed by 4 bases and the J gene end by 7 bases; junction bases not matched to a gene: 8. CDR1 is LGHNA and CDR2 is YSLEER in the germline V gene. CDR3 amino acids: CASSPEQGARQPQHF. The CDR3 DNA reads as TGCGCCAGCAGCCCGGAACAGGGGGCCAGGCAGCCCCAGCATTTT.

This chain uses TRBV4-2 with TRBJ2-5, with D possibly being TRBD2 (6 bases). The CDR3 is 15 residues long. The V end lost 0 bases, the J end lost 4 bases, and 12 bases lay between the germline ends. Germline assignment: CDR1 LGHNA and CDR2 YNFKEQ. CDR3 nucleotide sequence: TGTGCCAGCAGCCAAGATTGGGGCGGGGTAGAGACCCAGTACTTC. This codes for CASSQDWGGVETQYF.

This clone has only one observation. The chain recombines TRBV5-4 with TRBJ1-6; perhaps TRBD1 as D (6 bases). In germline, CDR1 is SGHNT, CDR2 YYREEE (reference sequence). The V gene lost 3 bases and the J gene lost 4 bases, with 8 bases spanning the gap. CDR3 length: 14 amino acids. CDR3 in DNA: TGTGCCAGCAGCTCGGGACAATATAATTCACCCCTCCACTTT. Translating it yields CASSSGQYNSPLHF.

The V gene is TRBV9, the J gene TRBJ2-1; perhaps TRBD2 as D (6 bases). Germline V gene lookup returns CDR1 SGDLS and CDR2 YYNGEE. The CDR3 has 14 amino acids. V lost 4 bases to trimming and J lost 8 bases, with 16 bases between them. CDR3 loop: CASSPIPGVYEQFF. DNA of the CDR3: TGTGCCAGCAGCCCTATCCCGGGGGTCTATGAGCAGTTCTTC.

The V and J genes are TRBV19 and TRBJ1-5; TRBD1 matches 9 bases. With V trimmed by 3 bases and J by 4 bases, 4 bases remained unmatched. The CDR3 extends over 15 amino acids. Germline CDR1 LNHDA, CDR2 SQIVND (reference sequence). The CDR3 nucleotides are TGTGCCAGTAGTATCACCGGGACAGGGAATCAGCCCCAGCATTTT. This sequence encodes CASSITGTGNQPQHF. Full variable domain (outside the CDR3, taken from reference TRBV19 and TRBJ1-5): DGGITQSPKYLFRKEGQNVTLSCEQNLNHDAMYWYRQDPGQGLRLIYYSQIVNDFQKGDIAEGYSVSREKKESFPLTVTSAQKNPTAFYLCASSITGTGNQPQHFGDGTRLSIL.

The chain carries TRBV5-4 and TRBJ2-3; TRBD2 matches 8 bases. The CDR3 totals 17 residues. Trimming cost V 0 bases and J 6 bases; bases outside gene matches: 12. CDR1 is SGHNT and CDR2 is YYREEE in the germline V gene (reference sequence). CDR3 nucleotides: TGTGCCAGCAGCTTGGATCGGACTAGCAGCCGGGGGGATACGCAGTATTTT. It yields the protein CASSLDRTSSRGDTQYF.